One and the same sample provided the 24 T cell receptor beta chains below, sequenced in a study of blood T cells in healthy people across ages. Sample-barcoded 5' priming and a J-beta primer mix drove a second PCR of about 6 to 12 cycles. TCRdb called the 5' RACE reads again in MiXCR, with one record for every CDR3 protein. The sample has about 580,000 distinct CDR3 sequences, 45% to 55% seen once; the top ten hold 20% to 25%. The material sequenced was blood. The source of these receptors is a man aged 80 or over in good health.

This chain connects TRBV20-1 to TRBJ2-1, with D possibly matching TRBD2 (6 bases). The germline CDR1 and CDR2 sequences are DFQATT and SNEGSKA (reference sequence). Trimming removed 6 bases at V and 4 bases at J, with 19 bases between. The CDR3 covers 15 residues. This chain's CDR3 is CSAPGPGSLYNEQFF. The CDR3 nucleotides are TGCAGTGCCCCTGGCCCCGGGAGCTTATACAATGAGCAGTTCTTC.

This sequence joins TRBV20-1 and TRBJ1-1, with no clear D. V was shortened by 6 bases and J by 4 bases, with 12 bases between the two germline ends. Per germline, CDR1 DFQATT and CDR2 SNEGSKA (reference sequence). CDR3 length equals 12 residues. CDR3 loop: CSAPRVRTEAFF. The CDR3 nucleotides are TGCAGTGCGCCCCGGGTACGCACTGAAGCTTTCTTT.

The chain carries TRBV29-1 and TRBJ2-2; D may be TRBD2 (6 bases). The V end was cut by 6 bases, the J end by 8 bases, with 10 bases between. The germline gives CDR1 SQVTM, CDR2 ANQGSEA. The CDR3 sequence is 11 residues long. The CDR3 nucleotides are TGCAGCGTCAGGAGGGCTGGGGAGCTGTTTTTT. Amino acid sequence: CSVRRAGELFF.

This clonotype was observed a few times. The rearrangement links TRBV6-6 to TRBJ2-7; D assignment may be TRBD1 or TRBD2 (5 bases each). The CDR3 covers 15 residues. CDR1 and CDR2 (germline): MNHNY, SVGAGI (reference sequence). The germline V and J ends were trimmed by 6 bases and 4 bases, with 19 bases remaining between them. In DNA, the CDR3 is TGTGCCAGCAGAGCCCATCGGGGCTCAGGGTACGAGCAGTACTTC. This translates into CASRAHRGSGYEQYF.

The sample holds a few counts of this clonotype. V gene TRBV7-8 combines with J gene TRBJ2-1, with 8 positions matching TRBD1. Germline V gene lookup returns CDR1 SGHVS and CDR2 FQNEAQ. The CDR3 spans 13 residues. The V and J ends lost 5 bases and 7 bases, in that order; junction bases with no gene match: 4. CDR3 nucleotides: TGTGCCAGCAGCCAGACAGGGGTGAATGAGCAGTTCTTC. It encodes CASSQTGVNEQFF.

This clonotype appeared once. The CDR3 sequence is CAWKWGQGTDTQYF. The CDR3 coding sequence is TGTGCCTGGAAATGGGGACAGGGGACAGATACGCAGTATTTT. The genes are TRBV30 and TRBJ2-3, with 10 bases lining up with TRBD1. The CDR3 runs to 14 residues. Germline trimming cut 4 bases from V and 3 bases from J; bases unmatched to any gene: 4. Germline CDR1 reads GTSNPN; CDR2 reads SVGIG (reference sequence). Complete variable domain (other parts from reference TRBV30 and TRBJ2-3): SQTIHQWPATLVQPVGSPLSLECTVEGTSNPNLYWYRQAAGRGLQLLFYSVGIGQISSEVPQNLSASRPQDRQFILSSKKLLLSDSGFYLCAWKWGQGTDTQYFGPGTRLTVL.

This clonotype was picked up one time. The chain employs TRBV3-1 and TRBJ2-5; tentative D call: TRBD2 (5 bases). Germline-derived CDR1 and CDR2 are LGHDT and YNNKEL (reference sequence). The CDR3 has 13 amino acids. V shed 2 bases and J shed 5 bases, with 9 bases lying between them. The CDR3 DNA is TGTGCCAGCAGCCAAACTAGAGTTGAGACCCAGTACTTC. Translation: CASSQTRVETQYF.

In its sample, this clonotype was seen a few times. This chain links TRBV7-3 with TRBJ2-3; a possible D gene is TRBD2 (5 bases). The length of the CDR3 is 15 residues. Germline V gene data show CDR1 as SGHTA and CDR2 as FQGTGA. V lost 2 bases, J lost 0 bases, and 9 bases lay in between. This CDR3 is CASSLVAKSTDTQYF. As DNA, the CDR3 is TGTGCCAGCAGCTTAGTAGCGAAAAGCACAGATACGCAGTATTTT.

The chain links TRBV2 to TRBJ1-1, with D unclear. In germline, CDR1 is SNHLY, CDR2 FYNNEI. The V and J ends lost 4 bases and 1 base respectively, with 4 bases between them. This CDR3 contains 12 residues. Here the CDR3 reads CASSVANTEAFF. In DNA, the CDR3 is TGTGCCAGCAGTGTGGCGAACACTGAAGCTTTCTTT.

In this sample, this clonotype turned up a few times. The genes are TRBV9 and TRBJ2-1; D may be TRBD2 (5 bases). V was pared by 0 bases and J by 0 bases, with 7 bases between. Looked up from germline, CDR1 is SGDLS and CDR2 is YYNGEE. This CDR3 has 15 amino acids. This CDR3 reads CASSVEAASYNEQFF. The CDR3 bases are TGTGCCAGCAGCGTAGAAGCGGCCTCCTACAATGAGCAGTTCTTC.

Comment on this clonotype: One end of the junction fails to match germline, which may point to a read error. The chain employs TRBV7-9 and TRBJ2-5; D possibly corresponds to TRBD2 (6 bases). Germline lookup yields CDR1 SEHNR and CDR2 FQNEAQ (reference sequence). The CDR3 runs to 15 residues. CDR3 in amino acids: CTSSAPQGLQETQYF. The CDR3 DNA follows: TGTACCAGCAGCGCGCCCCAGGGACTCCAAGAGACCCAGTACTTC.

V and J are TRBV25-1 and TRBJ1-2; TRBD1 aligns across 7 bases. Per the germline V gene, CDR1 is MGHDK and CDR2 is SYGVNS. The V segment lost 8 bases and the J segment 8 bases; nucleotides outside the gene matches: 8. The CDR3 loop spans 12 amino acids. Here the CDR3 DNA reads TGTGCCAGCTCGGGACAGCATACCGGCTACACCTTC. As protein: CASSGQHTGYTF.

This clonotype has a handful of counts. V gene TRBV7-9 combines with J gene TRBJ2-3; D tentatively reads TRBD1 or TRBD2 (7 bases each). The CDR3 spans 15 residues. The germline V gene encodes CDR1 SEHNR and CDR2 FQNEAQ (reference sequence). Trimming shortened V by 6 bases and J by 2 bases, and 15 bases separated the two germline ends. CDR3: CASSPGGEFTDTQYF. The CDR3 bases are TGTGCCAGCAGTCCAGGGGGGGAGTTCACAGATACGCAGTATTTT. Using reference TRBV7-9 and TRBJ2-3 for the parts outside the CDR3, the full variable domain is DTGVSQNPRHKITKRGQNVTFRCDPISEHNRLYWYRQTLGQGPEFLTYFQNEAQLEKSRLLSDRFSAERPKGSFSTLEIQRTEQGDSAMYLCASSPGGEFTDTQYFGPGTRLTVL.

In regard to this clonotype: This may be a read error: a much more frequent sequence differs by one nucleotide. V and J are TRBV28 and TRBJ2-5; unclear D gene. Germline assignment: CDR1 MDHEN and CDR2 SYDVKM. The CDR3 covers 14 residues. CDR3 in DNA: TGTACCAGCAGTTTAAGGGTACACCAAGAGACCCAGTACTTC. Amino acid sequence: CTSSLRVHQETQYF.

This clonotype was seen only a few times. The rearrangement uses TRBV5-1 and TRBJ2-7, with TRBD1 matching over 9 bases. The CDR3 totals 17 residues. The junction had 8 bases not matched to a gene; V was cut back by 0 bases and J by 1 base. Germline V gene lookup returns CDR1 SGHRS and CDR2 YFSETQ. CDR3 nucleotide sequence: TGCGCCAGCAGCTTGGCCCGGTCGACAGGGGGTTCCTACGAGCAGTACTTC. Amino acids: CASSLARSTGGSYEQYF.

The chain employs TRBV7-9 and TRBJ2-1, with D possibly TRBD1 on 6 matching bases. The tail of the sequence fits TRBJ2-7 better, so the J call may be wrong. In germline, CDR1 is SEHNR, CDR2 FQNEAQ (reference sequence). CDR3 length equals 16 residues. The CDR3 loop reads CASSTLDSEAYNEQYF. The CDR3 region has the DNA TGTGCCAGCAGCACATTGGACAGTGAGGCCTACAATGAGCAGTACTTC.

On this clonotype: Being one base from a much bigger clone, this may be a read error. J is TRBJ2-4 and V is TRBV6-6; the D gene is possibly TRBD2 (6 bases). The CDR3 consists of 17 residues. Germline loops: CDR1 MNHNY, CDR2 SVGAGI (reference sequence). The V end lost 0 bases, the J end lost 2 bases, and 14 bases lay between the germline ends. CDR3 sequence (DNA): TGTGCCAGCAGTTACTCTGGCAGGGCGGGAACCAAAAACATTCAGTACTTC. Its protein product is CASSYSGRAGTKNIQYF.

The chain carries TRBV20-1 and TRBJ2-1; TRBD2 is a possible D gene (6 bases). CDR1 DFQATT and CDR2 SNEGSKA come from the germline V gene (reference sequence). Trimming left V 1 base short and J 2 bases short, with 9 bases between. The CDR3 extends over 14 amino acids. CDR3 DNA sequence: TGCAGTGCTAGAGTGGCGGGGACCTACAATGAGCAGTTCTTC. Translation gives CSARVAGTYNEQFF.

The rearrangement uses TRBV6-2 or TRBV6-3 and TRBJ1-4; 9 bases map to TRBD1. Per germline, CDR1 MNHEY and CDR2 SVGEGT. Trimming cost V 6 bases and J 0 bases; bases outside gene matches: 5. This CDR3 region has 16 residues. Written as DNA, the CDR3 is TGTGCCAGCAGCAAGGACAGGGGATCAACTAATGAAAAACTGTTTTTT. As protein: CASSKDRGSTNEKLFF.

The rearrangement joins TRBV7-2 to TRBJ2-1; the D gene is possibly TRBD2 (6 bases). CDR3 length: 17 amino acids. In germline, CDR1 is SGHTA, CDR2 FQGNSA. V was trimmed by 5 bases and J by 1 base, leaving 18 bases between them. CDR3 in DNA: TGTGCCAGCAGCCCCTCTGGAGCGGGCCTATCCTACAATGAGCAGTTCTTC. Encoded protein: CASSPSGAGLSYNEQFF.

The chain links TRBV4-3 to TRBJ1-5, with unresolved D. The CDR3 extends over 15 amino acids. The V end lost 1 base, the J end lost 1 base, and 8 bases lay between the germline ends. Germline V lookup: CDR1 LGHNA, CDR2 YSLEER. The DNA for the CDR3 is TGCGCCAGCAGCCAAGGGTACCGGAGCAATCAGCCCCAGCATTTT. Its translation is CASSQGYRSNQPQHF.

A word on this clonotype: The junction departs from germline at one end; a sequencing error may be responsible. This chain joins TRBV4-1 and TRBJ2-7; D is unclear. There are 15 residues in the CDR3. Germline CDR1 reads MGHRA; CDR2 reads YSYEKL. CDR3 protein: CVSSQVQGLPYEQYF. The DNA of the CDR3 is TGCGTCAGCAGCCAAGTTCAAGGCCTCCCCTACGAGCAGTACTTC.

Comments on this clonotype: A much larger clonotype is one base distant, so this may be a read error. This rearrangement joins TRBV28 to TRBJ2-6; TRBD1 is a possible D gene (5 bases). From germline, CDR1 is MDHEN and CDR2 SYDVKM. The CDR3 totals 13 residues. The CDR3 sequence is CASSGSGADVLTF. CDR3 nucleotides: TGTGCCAGCAGTGGCTCTGGGGCCGACGTCCTGACTTTC.

Many counts were recorded for this clonotype. V and J are TRBV7-9 and TRBJ2-7; D may be TRBD1 or TRBD2 (6 bases each). V lost 2 bases, J lost 1 base, and 18 bases lay in between. CDR3 length equals 17 residues. Germline-derived CDR1 and CDR2 are SEHNR and FQNEAQ (reference sequence). The CDR3 protein is CASSLPSGGGGSYEQYF. In DNA, the CDR3 is TGTGCCAGCAGCTTACCTTCTGGAGGGGGAGGTTCCTACGAGCAGTACTTC.